Presented here are 4 T cell receptor beta chains from one specimen sequenced in a study of cytomegalovirus exposure and HLA in healthy donors. The PCR employed 60 Vbeta primers together with 13 Jbeta primers. Sequencing was performed with immunoSEQ multiplex PCR; in TCRdb, only in-frame clones are kept and a portion is missing. Among 180,000 or so clones listed, under 80% were seen once. The sample was PBMCs. The receptors come from a woman in her 30s in good health and CMV-seropositive.

This clone turned up a few times. The chain carries TRBV9 and TRBJ2-7; 7 nucleotides line up with TRBD1. V gave up 4 bases and J gave up 4 bases; unmatched junction bases: 17. This CDR3 is built from 17 residues. CDR1 is SGDLS and CDR2 is YYNGEE in the germline V gene. CDR3 protein: CASSPPLYGTAPYEQYF. CDR3 bases: TGTGCCAGCAGCCCCCCGCTCTATGGGACAGCCCCATACGAGCAGTACTTC.

The V and J genes are TRBV5-1 and TRBJ2-7; 7 bases line up with TRBD1. Germline CDR1 and CDR2: SGHRS and YFSETQ. The CDR3 runs 13 residues. The ends lost 4 bases at V and 2 bases at J; junction bases unmatched: 3. The CDR3 DNA reads TGCGCCAGCAGCGTGCAGGGGGCCTACGAGCAGTACTTC. This codes for CASSVQGAYEQYF. The full variable domain, with the rest looked up from reference TRBV5-1 and TRBJ2-7, is KAGVTQTPRYLIKTRGQQVTLSCSPISGHRSVSWYQQTPGQGLQFLFEYFSETQRNKGNFPGRFSGRQFSNSRSEMNVSTLELGDSALYLCASSVQGAYEQYFGPGTRLTVT.

The genes are TRBV18 and TRBJ1-2; 7 positions match TRBD1. Germline assignment: CDR1 KGHSH and CDR2 LQKENI. This CDR3 is built from 12 residues. Unmatched junction bases numbered 7, after V lost 3 bases and J lost 12 bases. The CDR3 bases are TGTGCCAGCTCACCCAAGGACAGGCTCCACACCTTC. This gives the protein CASSPKDRLHTF.

In this sample, this clone turned up a few times. The chain is built from TRBV9 and TRBJ1-3; TRBD1 might be the D (6 bases). Germline lookup yields CDR1 SGDLS and CDR2 YYNGEE. Trimming pared 2 bases from V and 0 bases from J, leaving 12 bases between. The CDR3 totals 16 residues. The CDR3 reads CASSVGDTYSGNTIYF. The CDR3 DNA follows: TGTGCCAGCAGCGTTGGGGACACCTACTCTGGAAACACCATATATTTT.